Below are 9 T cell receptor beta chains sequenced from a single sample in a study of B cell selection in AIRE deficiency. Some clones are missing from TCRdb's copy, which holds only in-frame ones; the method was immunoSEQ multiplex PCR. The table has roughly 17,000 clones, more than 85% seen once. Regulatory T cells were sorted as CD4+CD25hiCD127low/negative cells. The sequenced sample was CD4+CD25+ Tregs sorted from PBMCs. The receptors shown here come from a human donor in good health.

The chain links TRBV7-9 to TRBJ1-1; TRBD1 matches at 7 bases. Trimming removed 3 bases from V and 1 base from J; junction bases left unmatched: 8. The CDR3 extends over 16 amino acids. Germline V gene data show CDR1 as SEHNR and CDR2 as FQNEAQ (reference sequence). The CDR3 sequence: CASSFGTAGRNTEAFF. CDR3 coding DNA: TGTGCCAGCAGCTTTGGGACAGCCGGTAGGAACACTGAAGCTTTCTTT.

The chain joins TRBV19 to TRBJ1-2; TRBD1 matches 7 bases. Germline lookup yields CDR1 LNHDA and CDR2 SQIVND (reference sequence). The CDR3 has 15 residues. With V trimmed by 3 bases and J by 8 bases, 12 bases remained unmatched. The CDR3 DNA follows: TGTGCCAGTAGTATCCCGGACAGGCTATGGATCGGCTACACCTTC. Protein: CASSIPDRLWIGYTF.

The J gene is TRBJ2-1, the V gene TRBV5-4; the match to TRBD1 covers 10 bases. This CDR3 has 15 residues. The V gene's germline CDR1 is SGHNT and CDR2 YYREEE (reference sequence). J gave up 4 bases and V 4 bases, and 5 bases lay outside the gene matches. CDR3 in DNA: TGTGCCAGCAGCACGGGACAGGGGCAGTACAATGAGCAGTTCTTC. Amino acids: CASSTGQGQYNEQFF.

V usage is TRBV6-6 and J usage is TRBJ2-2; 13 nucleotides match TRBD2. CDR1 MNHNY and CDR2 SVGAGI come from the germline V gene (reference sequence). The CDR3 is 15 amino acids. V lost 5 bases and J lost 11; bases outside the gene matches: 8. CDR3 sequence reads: CASSIQTSGRVELFF. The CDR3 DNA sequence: TGTGCCAGCAGTATCCAAACTAGCGGGAGGGTTGAGCTGTTTTTT.

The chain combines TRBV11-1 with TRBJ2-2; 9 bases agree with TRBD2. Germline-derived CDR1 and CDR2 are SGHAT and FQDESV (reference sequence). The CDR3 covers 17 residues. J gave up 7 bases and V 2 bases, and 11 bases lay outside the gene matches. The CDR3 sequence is CASSLLSGLAKGGELFF. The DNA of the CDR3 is TGTGCCAGCAGCTTATTGTCCGGACTAGCGAAGGGCGGGGAGCTGTTTTTT.

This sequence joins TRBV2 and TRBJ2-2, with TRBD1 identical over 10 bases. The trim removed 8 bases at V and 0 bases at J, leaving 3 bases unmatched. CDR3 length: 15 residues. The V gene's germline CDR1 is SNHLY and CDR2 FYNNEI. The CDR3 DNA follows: TGTGCCAGCGGTGGACAGGGGGCGAACACCGGGGAGCTGTTTTTT. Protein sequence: CASGGQGANTGELFF.

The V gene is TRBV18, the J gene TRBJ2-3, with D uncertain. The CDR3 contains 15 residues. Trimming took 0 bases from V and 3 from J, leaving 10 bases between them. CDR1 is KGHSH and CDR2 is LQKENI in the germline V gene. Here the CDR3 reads CASSPPLGLTDTQYF. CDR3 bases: TGTGCCAGCTCACCACCGCTAGGGCTGACAGATACGCAGTATTTT.

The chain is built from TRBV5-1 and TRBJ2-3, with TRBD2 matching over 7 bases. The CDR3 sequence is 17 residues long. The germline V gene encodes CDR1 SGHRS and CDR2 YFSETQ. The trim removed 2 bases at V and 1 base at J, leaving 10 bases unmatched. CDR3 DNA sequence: TGCGCCAGCAGCTTACTCGGACTGGGGAGGGGCACAGATACGCAGTATTTT. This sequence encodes CASSLLGLGRGTDTQYF.

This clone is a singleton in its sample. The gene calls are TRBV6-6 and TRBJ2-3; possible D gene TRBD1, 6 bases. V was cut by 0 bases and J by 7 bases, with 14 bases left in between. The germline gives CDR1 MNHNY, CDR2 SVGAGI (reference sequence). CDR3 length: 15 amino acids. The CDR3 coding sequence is TGTGCCAGCAGTTACTCTCCAGGGGCGCAAAATACGCAGTATTTT. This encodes CASSYSPGAQNTQYF.